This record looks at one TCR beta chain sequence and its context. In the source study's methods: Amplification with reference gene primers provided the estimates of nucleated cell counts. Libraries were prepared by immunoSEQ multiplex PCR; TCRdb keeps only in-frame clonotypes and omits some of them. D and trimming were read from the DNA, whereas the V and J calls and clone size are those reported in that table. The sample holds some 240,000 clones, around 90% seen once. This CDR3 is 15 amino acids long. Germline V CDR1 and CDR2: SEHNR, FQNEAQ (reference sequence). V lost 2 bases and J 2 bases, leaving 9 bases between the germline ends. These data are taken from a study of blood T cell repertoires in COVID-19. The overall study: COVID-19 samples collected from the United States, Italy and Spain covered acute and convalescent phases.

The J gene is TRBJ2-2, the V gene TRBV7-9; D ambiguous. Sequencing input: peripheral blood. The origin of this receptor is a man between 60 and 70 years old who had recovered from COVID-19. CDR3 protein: CASSLLYLNTGELFF. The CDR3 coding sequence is TGTGCCAGCAGCTTACTGTACCTAAACACCGGGGAGCTGTTTTTT.